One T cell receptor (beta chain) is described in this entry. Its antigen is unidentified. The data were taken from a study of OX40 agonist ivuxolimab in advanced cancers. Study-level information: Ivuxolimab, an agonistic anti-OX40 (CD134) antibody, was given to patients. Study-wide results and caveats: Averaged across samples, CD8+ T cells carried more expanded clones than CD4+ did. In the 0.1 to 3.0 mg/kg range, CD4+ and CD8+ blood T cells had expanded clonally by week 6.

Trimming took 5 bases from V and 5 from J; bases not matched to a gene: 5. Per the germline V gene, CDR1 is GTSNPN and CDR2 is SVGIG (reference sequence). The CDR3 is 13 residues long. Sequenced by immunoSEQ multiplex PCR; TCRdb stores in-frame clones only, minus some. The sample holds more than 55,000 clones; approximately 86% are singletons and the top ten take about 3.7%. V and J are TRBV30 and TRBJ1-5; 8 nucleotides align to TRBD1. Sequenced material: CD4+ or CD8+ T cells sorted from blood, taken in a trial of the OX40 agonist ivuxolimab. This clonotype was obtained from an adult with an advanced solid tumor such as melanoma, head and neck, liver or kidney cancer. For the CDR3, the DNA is TGTGCCTGGCAACAGGGGGGGGATCAGCCCCAGCATTTT. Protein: CAWQQGGDQPQHF.